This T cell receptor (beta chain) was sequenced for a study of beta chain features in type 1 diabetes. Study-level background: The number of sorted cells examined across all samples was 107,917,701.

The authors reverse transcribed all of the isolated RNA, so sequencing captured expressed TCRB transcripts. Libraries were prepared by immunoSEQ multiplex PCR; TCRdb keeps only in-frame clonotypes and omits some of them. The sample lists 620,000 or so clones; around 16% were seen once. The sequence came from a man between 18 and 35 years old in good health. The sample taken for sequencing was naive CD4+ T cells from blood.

Here the CDR3 DNA reads TGTGCCAGCAGCTTACCAGGGTTCCCCCGCACCTACAATGAGCAGTTCTTC. Encoded protein: CASSLPGFPRTYNEQFF. The rearrangement joins TRBV7-7 to TRBJ2-1, with TRBD1 as a possible D gene (5 bases). Trimming took 2 bases from V and 2 from J, leaving 16 bases between them. Germline V gene lookup returns CDR1 SSHAT and CDR2 FNYEAQ (reference sequence). The CDR3 length is 17 residues.